Included here is one T cell receptor (beta chain) sequence, with context. It has no known antigen specificity. Base qualities are missing; no much larger clone stands one base away. These data are taken from a study of cytomegalovirus exposure and HLA in healthy donors (dated by TCRdb to the late 2010s). Background on the whole study: According to a later analysis, one platform produced both the 110 or so validation repertoires and the 700 or so repertoires of the first cohort. The aim of the study was to test whether cataloging public T cell receptors could identify signatures of past pathogen exposure. A separate validation cohort of over 95 different subjects was used in addition to the roughly 670-subject first cohort. High-throughput TCR immunosequencing, statistical association of individual TCRs with disease status, and machine learning were combined to predict cytomegalovirus infection status.

General findings and caveats noted by the study authors: The study listed over 150 TCR beta chains as associated with cytomegalovirus. Subsequent analysis determined that TCRs grouped into clusters in the first cohort also showed a tendency toward co-occurrence across the 90 to 150 validation repertoires, and approximately 94% of cluster scores exceeded 0. The classifier was reported to diagnose cytomegalovirus status with high specificity and sensitivity in both the original cohort and the validation cohort. Most TCR sequences were observed very rarely across donors, whereas some public TCRs were present in many individuals. In vitro tests confirmed that a few of the cytomegalovirus-associated TCR beta chains recognize cytomegalovirus antigens. The authors suggested that the approach could potentially be generalized to other disease states and immunological phenotypes. A later analysis lacked HLA typing for the validation cohort, so it scored co-occurrence in that cohort across all 120 repertoires.

The method behind the library was the immunoSEQ multiplex PCR assay. On the study's bioinformatics: A statistical classification framework was built for diagnosing cytomegalovirus status from the catalog of TCR beta chain sequences. TCRdb mirrors the immuneACCESS table, restricted to in-frame sequences. Some clones are absent from its copies; in checked studies, under half trace to an unresolved V gene, and the reason for the others is unknown. That table furnishes V, J and clone size, whereas the DNA furnished D and trimming. The sample table lists just over 80,000 clones, around 96% of them with a count of one. Jointly, the top ten make up about 1.3% of the sample. V and J are truncated by 5 bases and 1 base respectively, leaving an intervening sequence of 14 bases. In the germline V gene, CDR1 corresponds to SGHAT and CDR2 to FQNNGV. From the cysteine up to the phenylalanine, the CDR3 has a length of 16 residues. CDR3 DNA only is kept here, 48 bases in frame from base 1.

Donors formed part of the validation cohort, which comprised about 130 subjects and was distinct from the first cohort of some 700 subjects. Material: PBMCs. The sequence is built from TRBV11-2 and TRBJ1-4, with a weak D call of TRBD1 (6 bases match). This sequence originates from a woman aged 18-29 years in good health and CMV-seronegative. The CDR3 loop reads CASSHRTEKTNEKLFF. The DNA sequence reads TGTGCCAGCAGCCATCGGACAGAAAAAACTAATGAAAAACTGTTTTTT.